Reported below is one T cell receptor (beta chain). The CDR3 is 13 residues long. The V gene end was trimmed by 6 bases and the J gene end by 8 bases; junction bases not matched to a gene: 6. In germline, CDR1 is MNHEY, CDR2 SVGAGI. It was with 60 Vbeta and 13 Jbeta primers that the PCR ran. The data were produced by immunoSEQ multiplex PCR, yet TCRdb's version contains in-frame clones alone and is incomplete. Its listing shows about 140,000 clones. The data originate from a study of cytomegalovirus exposure and HLA in healthy donors. Material for sequencing was PBMCs. The genes are TRBV6-5 and TRBJ1-2; 10 nucleotides agree with TRBD1. The sequence was collected from a woman under 30 in good health and CMV-seronegative. The CDR3 region is CASSRGTGDGYTF. The CDR3 bases are TGTGCCAGCAGCCGAGGGACAGGGGACGGCTACACCTTC.